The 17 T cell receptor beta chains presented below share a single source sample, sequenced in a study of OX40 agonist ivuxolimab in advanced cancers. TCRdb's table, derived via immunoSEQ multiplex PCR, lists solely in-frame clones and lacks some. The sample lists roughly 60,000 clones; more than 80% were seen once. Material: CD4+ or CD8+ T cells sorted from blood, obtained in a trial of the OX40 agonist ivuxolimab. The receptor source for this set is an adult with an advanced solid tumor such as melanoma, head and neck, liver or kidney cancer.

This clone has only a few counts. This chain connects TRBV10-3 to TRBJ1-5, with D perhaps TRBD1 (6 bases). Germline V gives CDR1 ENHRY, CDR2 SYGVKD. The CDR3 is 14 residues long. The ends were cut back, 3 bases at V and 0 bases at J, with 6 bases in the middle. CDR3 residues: CAISDRGSNQPQHF. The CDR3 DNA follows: TGTGCCATCAGTGACAGGGGTAGCAATCAGCCCCAGCATTTT.

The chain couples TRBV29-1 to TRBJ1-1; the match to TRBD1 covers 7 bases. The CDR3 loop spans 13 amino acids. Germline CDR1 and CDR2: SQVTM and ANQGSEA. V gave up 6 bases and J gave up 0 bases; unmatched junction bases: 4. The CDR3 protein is CSVRTGVNTEAFF. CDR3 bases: TGCAGCGTGCGGACAGGCGTGAACACTGAAGCTTTCTTT.

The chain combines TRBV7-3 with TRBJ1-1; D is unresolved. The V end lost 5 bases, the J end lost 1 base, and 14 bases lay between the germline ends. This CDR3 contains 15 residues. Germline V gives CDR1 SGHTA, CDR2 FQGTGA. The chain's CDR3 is CASSLFVTENTEAFF. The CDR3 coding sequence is TGTGCCAGCAGCCTTTTCGTTACAGAGAACACTGAAGCTTTCTTT. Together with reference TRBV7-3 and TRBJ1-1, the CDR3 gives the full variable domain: GAGVSQTPSNKVTEKGKYVELRCDPISGHTALYWYRQSLGQGPEFLIYFQGTGAADDSGLPNDRFFAVRPEGSVSTLKIQRTERGDSAVYLCASSLFVTENTEAFFGQGTRLTVV.

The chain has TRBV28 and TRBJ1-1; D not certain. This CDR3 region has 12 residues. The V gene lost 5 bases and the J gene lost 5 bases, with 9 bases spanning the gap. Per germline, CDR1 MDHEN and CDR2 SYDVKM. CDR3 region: CASSEPTTEAFF. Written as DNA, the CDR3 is TGTGCCAGCAGTGAACCGACAACTGAAGCTTTCTTT.

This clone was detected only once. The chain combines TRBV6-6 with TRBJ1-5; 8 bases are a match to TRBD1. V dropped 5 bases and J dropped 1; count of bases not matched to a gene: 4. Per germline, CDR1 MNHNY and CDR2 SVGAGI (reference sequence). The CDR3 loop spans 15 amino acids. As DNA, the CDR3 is TGTGCCAGCAGTCGCCGGACAGGGAGCAATCAGCCCCAGCATTTT. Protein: CASSRRTGSNQPQHF.

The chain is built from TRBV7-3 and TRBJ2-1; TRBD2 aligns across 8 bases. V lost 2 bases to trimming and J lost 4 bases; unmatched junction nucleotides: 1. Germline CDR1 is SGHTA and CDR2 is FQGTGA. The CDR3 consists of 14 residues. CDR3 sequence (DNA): TGTGCCAGCAGCTTACTAGCGGGTTACAATGAGCAGTTCTTC. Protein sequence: CASSLLAGYNEQFF.

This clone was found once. The CDR3 loop is CASSPSALHEQYF. In DNA, the CDR3 is TGTGCCAGCTCACCATCTGCCCTCCACGAGCAGTACTTC. This chain joins TRBV18 and TRBJ2-7, with D unresolved. V was clipped by 2 bases and J by 5 bases, with 10 bases between them. There are 13 residues in the CDR3. CDR1 and CDR2 from the germline V gene are KGHSH and LQKENI. Full variable domain (remainder filled in from reference TRBV18 and TRBJ2-7): NAGVMQNPRHLVRRRGQEARLRCSPMKGHSHVYWYRQLPEEGLKFMVYLQKENIIDESGMPKERFSAEFPKEGPSILRIQQVVRGDSAAYFCASSPSALHEQYFGPGTRLTVT.

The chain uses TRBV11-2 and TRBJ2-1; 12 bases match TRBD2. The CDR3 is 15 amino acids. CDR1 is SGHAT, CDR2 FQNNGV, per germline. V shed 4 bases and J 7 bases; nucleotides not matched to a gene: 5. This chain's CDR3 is CASSSRLAGVNEQFF. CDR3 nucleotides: TGTGCCAGCAGCTCCAGACTAGCGGGAGTAAATGAGCAGTTCTTC.

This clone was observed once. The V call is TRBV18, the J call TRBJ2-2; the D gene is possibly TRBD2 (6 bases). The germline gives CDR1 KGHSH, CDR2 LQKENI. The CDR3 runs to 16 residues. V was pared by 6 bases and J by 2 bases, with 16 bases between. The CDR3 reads CASSLMGGSNTGELFF. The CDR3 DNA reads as TGTGCCAGCTCCCTCATGGGGGGTTCCAACACCGGGGAGCTGTTTTTT.

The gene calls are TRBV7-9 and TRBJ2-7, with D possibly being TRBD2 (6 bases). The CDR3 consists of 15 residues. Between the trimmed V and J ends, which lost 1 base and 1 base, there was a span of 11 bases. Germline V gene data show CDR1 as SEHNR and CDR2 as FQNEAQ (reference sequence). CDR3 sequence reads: CASSLEGGGSYEQYF. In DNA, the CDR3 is TGTGCCAGCAGCTTAGAGGGCGGAGGGTCCTACGAGCAGTACTTC.

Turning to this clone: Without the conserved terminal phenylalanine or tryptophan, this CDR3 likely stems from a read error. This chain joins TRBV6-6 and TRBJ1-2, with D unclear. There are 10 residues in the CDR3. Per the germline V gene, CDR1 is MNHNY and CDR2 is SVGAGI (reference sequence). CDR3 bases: TGTGCCAGCAGTGAAGATGGGTACACCCTC. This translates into CASSEDGYTL.

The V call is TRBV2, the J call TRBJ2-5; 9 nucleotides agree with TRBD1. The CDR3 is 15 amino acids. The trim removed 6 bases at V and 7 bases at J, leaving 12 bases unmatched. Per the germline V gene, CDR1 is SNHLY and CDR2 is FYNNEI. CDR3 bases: TGTGCCAGCAGCGTAACTGGGACAGGGCCTCGGACCCAGTACTTC. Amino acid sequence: CASSVTGTGPRTQYF.

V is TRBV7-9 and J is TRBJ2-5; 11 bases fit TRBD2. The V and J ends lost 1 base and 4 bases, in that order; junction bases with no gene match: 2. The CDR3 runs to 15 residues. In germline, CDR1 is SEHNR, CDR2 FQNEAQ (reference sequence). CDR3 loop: CASSLVAGGGETQYF. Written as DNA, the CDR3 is TGTGCCAGCAGCTTAGTAGCGGGAGGGGGAGAGACCCAGTACTTC. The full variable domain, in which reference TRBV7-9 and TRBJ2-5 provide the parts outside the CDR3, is DTGVSQNPRHKITKRGQNVTFRCDPISEHNRLYWYRQTLGQGPEFLTYFQNEAQLEKSRLLSDRFSAERPKGSFSTLEIQRTEQGDSAMYLCASSLVAGGGETQYFGPGTRLLVL.

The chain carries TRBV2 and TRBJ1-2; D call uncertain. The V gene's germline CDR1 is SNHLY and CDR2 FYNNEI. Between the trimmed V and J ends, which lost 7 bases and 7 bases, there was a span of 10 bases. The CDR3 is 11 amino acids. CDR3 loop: CASKLSGGYTF. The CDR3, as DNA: TGTGCCAGCAAGTTGTCGGGTGGCTACACCTTC.

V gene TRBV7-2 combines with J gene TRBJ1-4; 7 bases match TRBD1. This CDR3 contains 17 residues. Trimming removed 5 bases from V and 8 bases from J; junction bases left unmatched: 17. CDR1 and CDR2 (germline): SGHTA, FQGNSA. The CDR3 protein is CASSPPPGTVGREKLFF. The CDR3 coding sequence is TGTGCCAGCAGCCCCCCCCCTGGGACAGTTGGTAGGGAAAAACTGTTTTTT.

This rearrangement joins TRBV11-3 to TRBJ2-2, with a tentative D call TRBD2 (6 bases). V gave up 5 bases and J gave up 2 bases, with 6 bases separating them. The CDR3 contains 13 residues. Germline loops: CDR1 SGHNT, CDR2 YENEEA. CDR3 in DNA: TGTGCCAGCAGCGGGACTAACACCGGGGAGCTGTTTTTT. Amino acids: CASSGTNTGELFF.

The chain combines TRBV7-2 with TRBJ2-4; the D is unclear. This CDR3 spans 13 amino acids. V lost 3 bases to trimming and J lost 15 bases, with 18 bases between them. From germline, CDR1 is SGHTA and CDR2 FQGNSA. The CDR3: CASSFDRAPVLYF. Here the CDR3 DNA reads TGTGCCAGCAGCTTTGACCGGGCCCCCGTTCTGTACTTC.